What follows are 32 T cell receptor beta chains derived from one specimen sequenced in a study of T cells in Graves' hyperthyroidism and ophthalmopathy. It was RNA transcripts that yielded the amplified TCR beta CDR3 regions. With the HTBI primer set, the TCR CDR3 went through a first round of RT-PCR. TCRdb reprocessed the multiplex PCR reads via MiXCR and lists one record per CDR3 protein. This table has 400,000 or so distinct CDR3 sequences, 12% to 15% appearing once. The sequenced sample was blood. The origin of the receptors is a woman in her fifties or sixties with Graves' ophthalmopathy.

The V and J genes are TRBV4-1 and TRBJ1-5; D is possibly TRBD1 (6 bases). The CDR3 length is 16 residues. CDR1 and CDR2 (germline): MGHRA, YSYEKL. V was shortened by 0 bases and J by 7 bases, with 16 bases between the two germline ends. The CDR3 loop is CASSQEAKGGRQPQHF. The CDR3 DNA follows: TGCGCCAGCAGCCAAGAAGCAAAGGGGGGGAGACAGCCCCAGCATTTT.

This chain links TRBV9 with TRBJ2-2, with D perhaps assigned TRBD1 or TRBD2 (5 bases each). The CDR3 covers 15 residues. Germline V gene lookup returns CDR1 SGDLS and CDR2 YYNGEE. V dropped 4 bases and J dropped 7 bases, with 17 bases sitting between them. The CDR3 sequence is CASSTTEGPFGELFF. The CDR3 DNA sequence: TGTGCCAGCAGCACTACCGAGGGACCGTTCGGGGAGCTGTTTTTT.

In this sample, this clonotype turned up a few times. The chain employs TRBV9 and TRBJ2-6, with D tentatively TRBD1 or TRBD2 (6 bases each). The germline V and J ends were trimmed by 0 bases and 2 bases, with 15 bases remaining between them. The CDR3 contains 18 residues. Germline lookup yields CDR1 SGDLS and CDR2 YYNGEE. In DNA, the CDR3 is TGTGCCAGCAGCGTAGAGGGGGGCAGGGTCCCTGGGGCCAACGTCCTGACTTTC. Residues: CASSVEGGRVPGANVLTF. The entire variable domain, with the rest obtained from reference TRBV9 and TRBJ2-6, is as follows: DSGVTQTPKHLITATGQRVTLRCSPRSGDLSVYWYQQSLDQGLQFLIQYYNGEERAKGNILERFSAQQFPDLHSELNLSSLELGDSALYFCASSVEGGRVPGANVLTFGAGSRLTVL.

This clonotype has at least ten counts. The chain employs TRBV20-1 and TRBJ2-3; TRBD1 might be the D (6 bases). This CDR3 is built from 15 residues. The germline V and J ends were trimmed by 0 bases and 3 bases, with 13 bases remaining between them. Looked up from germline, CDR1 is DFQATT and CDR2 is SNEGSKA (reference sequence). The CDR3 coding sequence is TGCAGTGCTAGAGACTTAAGACAGGTGACAGATACGCAGTATTTT. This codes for CSARDLRQVTDTQYF.

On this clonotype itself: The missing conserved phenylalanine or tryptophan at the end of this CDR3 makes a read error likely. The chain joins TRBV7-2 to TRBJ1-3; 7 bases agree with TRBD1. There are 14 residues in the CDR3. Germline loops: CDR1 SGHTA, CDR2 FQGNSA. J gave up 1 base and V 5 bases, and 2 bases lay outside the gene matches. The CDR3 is CASSAGGSGNTIYL. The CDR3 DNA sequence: TGTGCCAGCAGCGCAGGGGGTTCTGGAAACACCATATATCTT.

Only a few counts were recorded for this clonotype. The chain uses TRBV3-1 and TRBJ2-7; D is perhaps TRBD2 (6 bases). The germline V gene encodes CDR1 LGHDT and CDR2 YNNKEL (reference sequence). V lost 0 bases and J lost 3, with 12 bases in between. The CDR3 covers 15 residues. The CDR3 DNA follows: TGTGCCAGCAGCCAAGATATAGCGGAATACTACGAGCAGTACTTC. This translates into CASSQDIAEYYEQYF.

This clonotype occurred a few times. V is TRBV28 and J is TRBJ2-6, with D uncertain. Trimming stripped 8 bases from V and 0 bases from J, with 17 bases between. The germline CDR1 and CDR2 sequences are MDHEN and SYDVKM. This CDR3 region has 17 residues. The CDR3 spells CASLSEGWSSGANVLTF. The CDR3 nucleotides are TGTGCCAGCCTATCCGAAGGTTGGAGCTCTGGGGCCAACGTCCTGACTTTC.

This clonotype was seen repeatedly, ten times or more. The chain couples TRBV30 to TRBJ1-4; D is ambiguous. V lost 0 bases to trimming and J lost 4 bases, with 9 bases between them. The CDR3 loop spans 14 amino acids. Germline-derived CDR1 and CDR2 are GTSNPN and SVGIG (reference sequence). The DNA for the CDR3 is TGTGCCTGGAGTGTAAAGCAGAGTAATGAAAAACTGTTTTTT. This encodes CAWSVKQSNEKLFF.

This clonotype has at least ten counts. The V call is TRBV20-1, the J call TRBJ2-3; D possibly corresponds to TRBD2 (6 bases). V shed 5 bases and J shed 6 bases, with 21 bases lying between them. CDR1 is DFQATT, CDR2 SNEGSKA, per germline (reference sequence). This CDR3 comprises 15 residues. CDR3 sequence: CSASTGTGSLDTQYF. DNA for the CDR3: TGCAGTGCTTCTACCGGGACTGGGTCATTGGATACGCAGTATTTT.

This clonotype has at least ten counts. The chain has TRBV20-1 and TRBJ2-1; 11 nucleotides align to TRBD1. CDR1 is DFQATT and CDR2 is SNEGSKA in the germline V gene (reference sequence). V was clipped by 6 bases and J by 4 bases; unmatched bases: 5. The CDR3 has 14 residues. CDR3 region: CSARGQGDYNEQFF. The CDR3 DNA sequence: TGCAGTGCCAGGGGACAGGGGGATTACAATGAGCAGTTCTTC.

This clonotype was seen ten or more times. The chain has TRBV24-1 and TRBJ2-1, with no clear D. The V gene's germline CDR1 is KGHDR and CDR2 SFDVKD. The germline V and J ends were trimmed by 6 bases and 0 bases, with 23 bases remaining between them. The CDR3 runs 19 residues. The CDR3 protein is CATSTPLVDTSSSYNEQFF. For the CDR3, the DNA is TGTGCCACCAGTACCCCTTTGGTCGACACCTCGAGCTCCTACAATGAGCAGTTCTTC.

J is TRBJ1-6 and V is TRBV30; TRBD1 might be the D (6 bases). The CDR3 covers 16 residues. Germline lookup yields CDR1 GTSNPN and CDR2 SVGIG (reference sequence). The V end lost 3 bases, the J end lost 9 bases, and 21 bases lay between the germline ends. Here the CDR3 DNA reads TGTGCCTGGAGGCTCGGGGGGGGCCGATTTAGTTCACCCCTCCACTTT. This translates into CAWRLGGGRFSSPLHF. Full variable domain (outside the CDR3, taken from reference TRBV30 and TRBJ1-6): SQTIHQWPATLVQPVGSPLSLECTVEGTSNPNLYWYRQAAGRGLQLLFYSVGIGQISSEVPQNLSASRPQDRQFILSSKKLLLSDSGFYLCAWRLGGGRFSSPLHFGNGTRLTVT.

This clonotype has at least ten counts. This CDR3 reads CASSLHGMNTGELFF. The CDR3 nucleotides are TGCGCCAGCAGCTTGCATGGAATGAACACCGGGGAGCTGTTTTTT. The gene calls are TRBV5-1 and TRBJ2-2; no clear D gene. Germline CDR1 and CDR2: SGHRS and YFSETQ. This CDR3 has 15 residues. V lost 1 base and J 1 base, leaving 8 bases between the germline ends.

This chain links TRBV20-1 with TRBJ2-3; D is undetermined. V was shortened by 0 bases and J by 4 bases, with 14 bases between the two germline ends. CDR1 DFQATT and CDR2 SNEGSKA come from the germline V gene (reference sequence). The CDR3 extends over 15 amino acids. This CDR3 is CSARESKRRADTQYF. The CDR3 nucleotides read TGCAGTGCTAGAGAATCCAAGCGACGGGCAGATACGCAGTATTTT.

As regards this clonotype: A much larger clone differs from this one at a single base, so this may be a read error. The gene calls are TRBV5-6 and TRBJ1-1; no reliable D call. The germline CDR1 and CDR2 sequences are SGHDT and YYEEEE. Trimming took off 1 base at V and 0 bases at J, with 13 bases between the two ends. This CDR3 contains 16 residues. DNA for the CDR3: TGTGCCAGCAGCTTGCGTAAGGGCACCGTGAACACTGAAGCTTTCTTT. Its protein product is CASSLRKGTVNTEAFF.

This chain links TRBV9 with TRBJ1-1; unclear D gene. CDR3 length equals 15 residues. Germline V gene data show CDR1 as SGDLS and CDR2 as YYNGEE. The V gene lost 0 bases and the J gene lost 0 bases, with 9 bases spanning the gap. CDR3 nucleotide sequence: TGTGCCAGCAGCGTAGGCCTGGGTATGAACACTGAAGCTTTCTTT. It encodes CASSVGLGMNTEAFF.

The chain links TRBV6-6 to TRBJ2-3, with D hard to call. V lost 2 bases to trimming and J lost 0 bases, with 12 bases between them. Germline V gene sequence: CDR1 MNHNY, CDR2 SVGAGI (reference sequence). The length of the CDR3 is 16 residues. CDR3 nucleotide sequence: TGTGCCAGCAGTTACACCCCCTCCCCCAGCACAGATACGCAGTATTTT. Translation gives CASSYTPSPSTDTQYF.

The CDR3 DNA follows: TGCGCCAGCCGGGGGGGTGTCCCGGGACAGATTTTCTATGGCTACACCTTC. Translating it yields CASRGGVPGQIFYGYTF. V and J are TRBV4-1 and TRBJ1-2, with 7 positions matching TRBD1. The CDR3 loop spans 17 amino acids. J was trimmed by 4 bases and V by 8 bases; bases with no gene match: 19. The germline CDR1 and CDR2 sequences are MGHRA and YSYEKL.

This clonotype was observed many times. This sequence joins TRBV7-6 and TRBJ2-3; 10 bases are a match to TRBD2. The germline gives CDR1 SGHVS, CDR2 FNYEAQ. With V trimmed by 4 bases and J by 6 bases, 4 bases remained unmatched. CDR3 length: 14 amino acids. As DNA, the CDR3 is TGTGCCAGCAGCTCAGGGACTAGCGCTGATACGCAGTATTTT. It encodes CASSSGTSADTQYF.

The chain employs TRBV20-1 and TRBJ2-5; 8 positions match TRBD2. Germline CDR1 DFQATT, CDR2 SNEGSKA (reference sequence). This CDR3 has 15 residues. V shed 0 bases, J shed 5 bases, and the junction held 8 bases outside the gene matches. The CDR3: CSARDSGSGGETQYF. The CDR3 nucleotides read TGCAGTGCTAGAGACAGCGGGAGCGGTGGGGAGACCCAGTACTTC.

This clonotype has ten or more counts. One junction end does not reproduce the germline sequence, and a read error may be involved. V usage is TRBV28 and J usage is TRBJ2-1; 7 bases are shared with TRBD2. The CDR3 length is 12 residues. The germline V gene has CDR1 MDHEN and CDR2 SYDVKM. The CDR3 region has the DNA TGTGCCAGCAGTCCCGGGAGGAATGTGCAGTTCTTC. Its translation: CASSPGRNVQFF.

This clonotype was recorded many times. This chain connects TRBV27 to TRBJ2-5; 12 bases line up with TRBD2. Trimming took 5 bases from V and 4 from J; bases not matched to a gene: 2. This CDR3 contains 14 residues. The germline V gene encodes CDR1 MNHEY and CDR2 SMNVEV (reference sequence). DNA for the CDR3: TGTGCCAGCAGTCGGACTAGCGGGATAGAGACCCAGTACTTC. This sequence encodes CASSRTSGIETQYF.

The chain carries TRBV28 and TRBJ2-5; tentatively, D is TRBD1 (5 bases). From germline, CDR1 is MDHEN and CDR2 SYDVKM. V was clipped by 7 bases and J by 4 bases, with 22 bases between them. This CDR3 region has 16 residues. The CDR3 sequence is CASTPLRGASLETQYF. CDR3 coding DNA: TGTGCCAGCACCCCTCTTAGGGGCGCTTCACTAGAGACCCAGTACTTC. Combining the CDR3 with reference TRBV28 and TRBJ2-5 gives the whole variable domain DVKVTQSSRYLVKRTGEKVFLECVQDMDHENMFWYRQDPGLGLRLIYFSYDVKMKEKGDIPEGYSVSREKKERFSLILESASTNQTSMYLCASTPLRGASLETQYFGPGTRLLVL.

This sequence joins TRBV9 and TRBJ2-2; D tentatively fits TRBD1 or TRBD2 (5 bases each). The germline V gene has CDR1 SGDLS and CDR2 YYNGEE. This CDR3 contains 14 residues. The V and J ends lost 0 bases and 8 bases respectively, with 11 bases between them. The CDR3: CASSVEEGRGELFF. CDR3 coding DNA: TGTGCCAGCAGCGTAGAAGAGGGACGAGGGGAGCTGTTTTTT. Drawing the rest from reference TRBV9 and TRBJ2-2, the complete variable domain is DSGVTQTPKHLITATGQRVTLRCSPRSGDLSVYWYQQSLDQGLQFLIQYYNGEERAKGNILERFSAQQFPDLHSELNLSSLELGDSALYFCASSVEEGRGELFFGEGSRLTVL.

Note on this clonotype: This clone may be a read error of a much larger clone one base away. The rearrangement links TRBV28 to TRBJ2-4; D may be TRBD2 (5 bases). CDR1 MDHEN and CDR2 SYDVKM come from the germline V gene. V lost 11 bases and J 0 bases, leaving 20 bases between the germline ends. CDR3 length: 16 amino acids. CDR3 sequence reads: CARMDSLGLAKNIQYF. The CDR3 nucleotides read TGTGCCCGCATGGACTCACTAGGGCTAGCCAAAAACATTCAGTACTTC.

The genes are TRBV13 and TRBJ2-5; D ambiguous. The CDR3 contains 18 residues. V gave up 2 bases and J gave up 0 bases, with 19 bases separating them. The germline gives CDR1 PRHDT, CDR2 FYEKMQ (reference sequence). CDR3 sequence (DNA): TGTGCCAGCAGCTTAACCTCCAAGGGAACTTTGTACCAAGAGACCCAGTACTTC. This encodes CASSLTSKGTLYQETQYF.

The CDR3 DNA reads TGTGCCACCAGTGATTCAGCCAACTCTGGAAACACCATATATTTT. As protein: CATSDSANSGNTIYF. The chain uses TRBV24-1 and TRBJ1-3; D not resolved. The CDR3 is made up of 15 amino acids. The germline V gene encodes CDR1 KGHDR and CDR2 SFDVKD. Between the trimmed V and J ends, which lost 2 bases and 0 bases, there was a span of 7 bases.

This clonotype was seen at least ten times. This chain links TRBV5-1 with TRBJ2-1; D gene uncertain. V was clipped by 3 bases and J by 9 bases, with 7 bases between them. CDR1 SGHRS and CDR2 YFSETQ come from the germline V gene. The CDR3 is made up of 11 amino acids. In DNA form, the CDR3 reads TGCGCCAGCAGCTCAGTGGGTGAGCAGTTCTTC. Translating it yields CASSSVGEQFF. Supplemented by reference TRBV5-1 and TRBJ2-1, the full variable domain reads KAGVTQTPRYLIKTRGQQVTLSCSPISGHRSVSWYQQTPGQGLQFLFEYFSETQRNKGNFPGRFSGRQFSNSRSEMNVSTLELGDSALYLCASSSVGEQFFGPGTRLTVL.

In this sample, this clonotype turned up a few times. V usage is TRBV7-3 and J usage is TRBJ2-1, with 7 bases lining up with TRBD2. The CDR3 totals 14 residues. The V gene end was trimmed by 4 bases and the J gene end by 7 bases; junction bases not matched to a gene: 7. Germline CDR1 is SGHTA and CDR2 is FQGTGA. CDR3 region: CASSWGGFGNEQFF. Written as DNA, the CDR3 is TGTGCCAGCAGCTGGGGGGGATTTGGGAATGAGCAGTTCTTC.

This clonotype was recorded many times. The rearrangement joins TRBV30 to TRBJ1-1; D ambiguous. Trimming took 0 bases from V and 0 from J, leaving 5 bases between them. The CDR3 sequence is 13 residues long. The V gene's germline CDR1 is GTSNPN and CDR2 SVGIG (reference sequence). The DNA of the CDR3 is TGTGCCTGGAGTGTTTGGGTGAACACTGAAGCTTTCTTT. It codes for CAWSVWVNTEAFF.

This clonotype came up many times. CDR3 sequence reads: CASSPKQANTEAFF. Written as DNA, the CDR3 is TGTGCCAGCAGCCCTAAACAGGCGAACACTGAAGCTTTCTTT. V is TRBV3-1 and J is TRBJ1-1; D is possibly TRBD1 (5 bases). This CDR3 has 14 residues. Germline V gene sequence: CDR1 LGHDT, CDR2 YNNKEL (reference sequence). The V end lost 4 bases, the J end lost 1 base, and 10 bases lay between the germline ends.

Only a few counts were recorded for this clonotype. The CDR3 loop reads CATSDLDGRYDEQFF. In DNA, the CDR3 is TGTGCCACCAGTGATTTGGACGGACGTTACGATGAGCAGTTCTTC. This chain links TRBV24-1 with TRBJ2-1, with D hard to call. Germline V gene data show CDR1 as KGHDR and CDR2 as SFDVKD. V gave up 0 bases and J gave up 8 bases, with 13 bases separating them. CDR3 length: 15 amino acids.